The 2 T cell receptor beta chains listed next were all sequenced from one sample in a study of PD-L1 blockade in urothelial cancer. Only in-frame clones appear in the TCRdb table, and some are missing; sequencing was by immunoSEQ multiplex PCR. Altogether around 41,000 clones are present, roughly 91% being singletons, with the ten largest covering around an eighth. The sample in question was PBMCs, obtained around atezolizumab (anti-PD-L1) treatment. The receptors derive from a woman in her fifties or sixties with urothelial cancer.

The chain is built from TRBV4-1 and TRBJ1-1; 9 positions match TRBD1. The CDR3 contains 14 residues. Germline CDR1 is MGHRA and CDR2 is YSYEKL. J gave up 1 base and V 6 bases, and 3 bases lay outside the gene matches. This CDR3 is CASRTTGGNTEAFF. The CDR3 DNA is TGCGCCAGCAGAACGACAGGGGGGAACACTGAAGCTTTCTTT.

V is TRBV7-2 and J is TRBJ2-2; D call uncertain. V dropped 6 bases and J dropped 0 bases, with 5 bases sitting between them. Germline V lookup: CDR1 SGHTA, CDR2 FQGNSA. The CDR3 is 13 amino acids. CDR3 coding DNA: TGTGCCAGCAGGAGTCCGAACACCGGGGAGCTGTTTTTT. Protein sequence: CASRSPNTGELFF.